This T cell receptor beta chain comes out of a study of T cells in Graves' hyperthyroidism and ophthalmopathy. Whole-study results and caveats: Also found in blood were most expanded thyroid clonotypes above 0.001.

The germline gives CDR1 GTSNPN, CDR2 SVGIG (reference sequence). The CDR3 spans 14 residues. The ends were cut back, 1 base at V and 5 bases at J, with 11 bases in the middle. Template material for amplifying TCR beta CDR3 regions consisted of RNA transcripts. TCR CDR3 regions were first amplified by RT-PCR with HTBI primers. One entry per CDR3 protein, called by TCRdb with MiXCR from the multiplex PCR reads. The table has approximately 740,000 distinct CDR3 sequences, 13% to 15% seen once. Concerning this clonotype: Its specificity is not known.

Investigators excluded patients with uncontrolled infection, other autoimmune disease, pregnancy or lactation. The chain carries TRBV30 and TRBJ2-2; no definite D call. Sample: blood. The source of this sequence is a woman under 30 with Graves' hyperthyroidism. The CDR3 is CAWSERVSTGELFF. The CDR3 nucleotides are TGTGCCTGGAGTGAAAGGGTATCGACCGGGGAGCTGTTTTTT.